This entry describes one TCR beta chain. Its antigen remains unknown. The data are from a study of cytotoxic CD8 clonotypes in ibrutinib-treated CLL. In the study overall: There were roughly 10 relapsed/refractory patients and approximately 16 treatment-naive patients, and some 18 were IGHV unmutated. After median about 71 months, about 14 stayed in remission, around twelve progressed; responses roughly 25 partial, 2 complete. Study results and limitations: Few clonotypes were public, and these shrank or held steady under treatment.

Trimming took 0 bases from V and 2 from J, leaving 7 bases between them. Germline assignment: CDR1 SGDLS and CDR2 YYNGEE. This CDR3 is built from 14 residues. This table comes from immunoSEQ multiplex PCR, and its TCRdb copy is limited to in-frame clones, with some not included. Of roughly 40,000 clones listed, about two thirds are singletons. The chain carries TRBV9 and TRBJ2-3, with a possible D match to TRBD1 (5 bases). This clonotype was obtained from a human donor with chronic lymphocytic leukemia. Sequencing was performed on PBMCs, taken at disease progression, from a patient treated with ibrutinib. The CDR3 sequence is CASSVGQTTDTQYF. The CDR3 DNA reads TGTGCCAGCAGCGTAGGACAGACCACAGATACGCAGTATTTT. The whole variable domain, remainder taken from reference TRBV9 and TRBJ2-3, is DSGVTQTPKHLITATGQRVTLRCSPRSGDLSVYWYQQSLDQGLQFLIQYYNGEERAKGNILERFSAQQFPDLHSELNLSSLELGDSALYFCASSVGQTTDTQYFGPGTRLTVL.